These 28 T cell receptor beta chains were sequenced from one sample in a study of T cells in Graves' hyperthyroidism and ophthalmopathy. There were TCR beta CDR3 regions amplified from RNA transcripts. First-round RT-PCR of the TCR CDR3 relied on the HTBI primer set. TCRdb re-analysed the multiplex PCR reads in MiXCR, keeping a single row per CDR3 protein. The sample has 700,000 or so distinct CDR3 sequences, roughly 17% seen once. Input material: blood. Receptors originate from a man between 18 and 35 years old with Graves' hyperthyroidism.

This clonotype has more than one count but fewer than ten. The chain recombines TRBV3-1 with TRBJ2-7, with 11 bases fitting TRBD2. The V and J ends lost 4 bases and 4 bases, in that order; junction bases with no gene match: 9. Germline CDR1 is LGHDT and CDR2 is YNNKEL (reference sequence). The CDR3 has 16 residues. CDR3 region: CASSLQTSGRRYEQYF. The CDR3 coding sequence is TGTGCCAGCAGCCTCCAAACTAGCGGGAGAAGGTACGAGCAGTACTTC.

This clonotype showed up many times. J is TRBJ2-7 and V is TRBV7-9; D not resolved. CDR3 length: 14 amino acids. Trimming shortened V by 5 bases and J by 1 base, and 12 bases separated the two germline ends. CDR1 is SEHNR and CDR2 is FQNEAQ in the germline V gene (reference sequence). CDR3 protein: CASSISGISYEQYF. CDR3 DNA sequence: TGTGCCAGCAGCATATCAGGTATTTCCTACGAGCAGTACTTC.

V is TRBV27 and J is TRBJ2-1, with 7 bases matching TRBD2. The CDR3 is 14 residues long. Germline V gene data show CDR1 as MNHEY and CDR2 as SMNVEV (reference sequence). Losses at the gene ends were 0 bases for V and 7 bases for J; bases not matched to a gene: 3. CDR3 in amino acids: CASSLSTSRNEQFF. CDR3 sequence (DNA): TGTGCCAGCAGTTTATCGACTAGCAGGAATGAGCAGTTCTTC.

The sample holds many counts of this clonotype. The chain has TRBV12-3 or TRBV12-4 and TRBJ2-3; no reliable D call. The CDR3 runs to 17 residues. V was clipped by 7 bases and J by 1 base, with 21 bases between them. The CDR3 sequence is CASTEGWERAGTDTQYF. The CDR3 DNA is TGTGCCAGCACCGAAGGATGGGAAAGGGCTGGCACAGATACGCAGTATTTT.

This clonotype has just a few counts. J is TRBJ2-1 and V is TRBV20-1; D might be TRBD2 (6 bases). Germline CDR1 reads DFQATT; CDR2 reads SNEGSKA (reference sequence). V lost 4 bases and J 0 bases, leaving 16 bases between the germline ends. The CDR3 consists of 16 residues. Here the CDR3 reads CSATGTLGSSYNEQFF. Written as DNA, the CDR3 is TGCAGTGCTACCGGGACTCTGGGGAGCTCCTACAATGAGCAGTTCTTC.

The chain couples TRBV25-1 to TRBJ2-1, with D perhaps matching TRBD1 (6 bases). Looked up from germline, CDR1 is MGHDK and CDR2 is SYGVNS. CDR3 length equals 13 residues. Trimming shortened V by 5 bases and J by 12 bases, and 17 bases separated the two germline ends. This CDR3 reads CASSRDILNTQFF. Written as DNA, the CDR3 is TGTGCCAGCAGTCGGGACATTCTGAATACGCAGTTCTTC.

V gene TRBV12-3 or TRBV12-4 combines with J gene TRBJ1-5; no clear D. The V and J ends lost 7 bases and 6 bases respectively, with 19 bases between them. The CDR3 spans 15 residues. Here the CDR3 reads CASNLAAYSGQPQHF. CDR3 DNA sequence: TGTGCCAGCAACCTTGCAGCTTATAGCGGTCAGCCCCAGCATTTT.

Comment on this clonotype: A read error is possible here, since a much larger clone lies one base away. The chain links TRBV20-1 to TRBJ2-1; TRBD2 matches 10 bases. Near its end, the DNA agrees better with TRBJ2-7, so the J call may be wrong. CDR3 size: 15 residues. Germline loops: CDR1 DFQATT, CDR2 SNEGSKA (reference sequence). The CDR3 DNA is TGCAGTGCTCTTTTCTTAGCGGGAGGCTCTAATGAGCAGTACTTC. Amino acid sequence: CSALFLAGGSNEQYF.

This clonotype was picked up a small number of times. V is TRBV9 and J is TRBJ2-3; D is unresolved. V lost 4 bases, J lost 2 bases, and 14 bases lay in between. The CDR3 contains 15 residues. The germline gives CDR1 SGDLS, CDR2 YYNGEE. In DNA, the CDR3 is TGTGCCAGCAGCCCTCGGAGTAGACCCACAGATACGCAGTATTTT. Residues: CASSPRSRPTDTQYF.

This chain links TRBV20-1 with TRBJ1-5; possibly TRBD1 for D (6 bases). This CDR3 spans 16 amino acids. Trimming took off 1 base at V and 1 base at J, with 14 bases between the two ends. The germline V gene has CDR1 DFQATT and CDR2 SNEGSKA (reference sequence). The CDR3 region is CSARVQGRVSNQPQHF. CDR3 DNA: TGCAGTGCTAGAGTACAGGGTAGAGTCAGCAATCAGCCCCAGCATTTT.

This clonotype was picked up a small number of times. The chain joins TRBV29-1 to TRBJ2-3; 13 nucleotides line up with TRBD2. Trimming cost V 6 bases and J 0 bases; bases outside gene matches: 9. This CDR3 spans 17 amino acids. The germline CDR1 and CDR2 sequences are SQVTM and ANQGSEA. Here the CDR3 DNA reads TGCAGCGTCGATGGACTAGCGGGGGATCCTAGCACAGATACGCAGTATTTT. The encoded protein is CSVDGLAGDPSTDTQYF.

The V gene is TRBV18, the J gene TRBJ1-6; D might be TRBD1 (6 bases). The CDR3 has 15 residues. The germline CDR1 and CDR2 sequences are KGHSH and LQKENI. The germline V and J ends were trimmed by 3 bases and 8 bases, with 14 bases remaining between them. The CDR3 sequence is CASSPSGALDSPLHF. CDR3 nucleotide sequence: TGTGCCAGCTCACCTTCAGGGGCCCTCGATTCACCCCTCCACTTT.

The rearrangement uses TRBV6-2 or TRBV6-3 and TRBJ2-7, with 8 bases fitting TRBD1. The trim removed 5 bases at V and 5 bases at J, leaving 8 bases unmatched. This CDR3 spans 14 amino acids. Germline assignment: CDR1 MNHEY and CDR2 SVGEGT. The CDR3 DNA reads as TGTGCCAGCAGTACGGACAGGGCAGTGAACGAGCAGTACTTC. Residues: CASSTDRAVNEQYF.

This chain connects TRBV2 to TRBJ2-7, with D possibly being TRBD1 (7 bases). The V gene's germline CDR1 is SNHLY and CDR2 FYNNEI. CDR3 length: 14 residues. V lost 7 bases and J lost 6, with 19 bases in between. CDR3 DNA sequence: TGTGCCAGCACCGAAGCGTGGAGGGGGCGCGAGCAGTACTTC. Translated, it gives CASTEAWRGREQYF.

This clonotype was recorded at least ten times. The chain couples TRBV20-1 to TRBJ1-6; TRBD1 is a possible D gene (5 bases). Between the trimmed V and J ends, which lost 0 bases and 2 bases, there was a span of 14 bases. Germline CDR1 reads DFQATT; CDR2 reads SNEGSKA (reference sequence). The CDR3 is made up of 17 amino acids. CDR3 nucleotide sequence: TGCAGTGCTAGAGATGGACGGAGGGGACCCTATAATTCACCCCTCCACTTT. It encodes CSARDGRRGPYNSPLHF.

This clonotype occurred a few times. The CDR3 sequence is CASSWDSVYEQYF. The CDR3 region has the DNA TGCGCCAGCAGCTGGGACAGCGTCTACGAGCAGTACTTC. The chain uses TRBV5-1 and TRBJ2-7; 7 bases agree with TRBD1. This CDR3 comprises 13 residues. Germline V lookup: CDR1 SGHRS, CDR2 YFSETQ. The V segment lost 3 bases and the J segment 3 bases; nucleotides outside the gene matches: 3.

This clonotype was recorded at least ten times. The rearrangement uses TRBV6-6 and TRBJ1-1, with D tentatively TRBD1 (6 bases). From germline, CDR1 is MNHNY and CDR2 SVGAGI (reference sequence). The CDR3 is 14 amino acids. The ends were cut back, 2 bases at V and 4 bases at J, with 11 bases in the middle. The DNA for the CDR3 is TGTGCCAGCAGTTACGAGGGGGAGGCCACTGAAGCTTTCTTT. This translates into CASSYEGEATEAFF.

This clonotype was counted between two and nine times. V usage is TRBV9 and J usage is TRBJ1-1; TRBD1 matches 7 bases. Germline CDR1 is SGDLS and CDR2 is YYNGEE. V was clipped by 1 base and J by 10 bases; unmatched bases: 7. The CDR3 is made up of 13 amino acids. The CDR3 nucleotides are TGTGCCAGCAGCGTACGAGACAGGGACGTAGCTTTCTTT. Amino acid sequence: CASSVRDRDVAFF.

This clonotype was observed at least ten times. This chain uses TRBV7-9 with TRBJ2-5; D is unresolved. Germline loops: CDR1 SEHNR, CDR2 FQNEAQ (reference sequence). Trimming removed 5 bases from V and 9 bases from J, with 13 bases in between. The CDR3 is made up of 12 amino acids. The CDR3 sequence is CASSETLSPQYF. The CDR3 DNA reads TGTGCCAGCAGCGAGACTCTAAGCCCCCAGTACTTC.

In this sample, this clonotype turned up many times. This rearrangement joins TRBV15 to TRBJ2-7, with unresolved D. The CDR3 sequence is 14 residues long. V lost 5 bases and J lost 2, with 13 bases in between. The germline gives CDR1 LNHNV, CDR2 YYDKDF (reference sequence). CDR3 bases: TGTGCCACCAGCGGTGGGCTCACAACCTACGAGCAGTACTTC. This encodes CATSGGLTTYEQYF.

This clonotype has at least ten counts. This sequence joins TRBV30 and TRBJ2-4; D gene unclear. V lost 6 bases to trimming and J lost 7 bases, with 19 bases between them. The germline V gene has CDR1 GTSNPN and CDR2 SVGIG (reference sequence). The CDR3 is made up of 14 amino acids. The CDR3 sequence: CACEVGRGTNIQYF. The DNA for the CDR3 is TGTGCCTGCGAGGTGGGCCGAGGAACCAACATTCAGTACTTC.

This clonotype was observed a handful of times. This sequence joins TRBV12-3 or TRBV12-4 and TRBJ2-2; 8 bases are a match to TRBD2. V was clipped by 6 bases and J by 5 bases; unmatched bases: 5. This CDR3 is built from 14 residues. CDR3 DNA: TGTGCCAGCAGAACGGGGGGGAAAACCGGGGAGCTGTTTTTT. Protein: CASRTGGKTGELFF.

The chain has TRBV11-2 and TRBJ2-1; 10 bases are a match to TRBD1. This CDR3 spans 15 amino acids. CDR1 SGHAT and CDR2 FQNNGV come from the germline V gene. The trim removed 4 bases at V and 7 bases at J, leaving 7 bases unmatched. The CDR3 protein is CASSSRDRGLNEQFF. CDR3 DNA sequence: TGTGCCAGCAGCTCCCGGGACAGGGGATTAAATGAGCAGTTCTTC.

This clonotype has only a few counts. Here the CDR3 reads CSARDPGTSFSGNTIYF. CDR3 sequence (DNA): TGCAGTGCTAGAGATCCTGGCACCTCGTTCTCTGGAAACACCATATATTTT. V gene TRBV20-1 combines with J gene TRBJ1-3, with D uncertain. The V and J ends lost 0 bases and 0 bases respectively, with 15 bases between them. CDR3 length: 17 amino acids. CDR1 DFQATT and CDR2 SNEGSKA come from the germline V gene (reference sequence).

The CDR3, as DNA: TGTGCCAGCAGTCACCAGGGGTACGAGCAGTACTTC. Its translation: CASSHQGYEQYF. The V gene is TRBV6-1, the J gene TRBJ2-7, with D possibly matching TRBD1 (6 bases). CDR3 length equals 12 residues. Germline V gives CDR1 MNHNS, CDR2 SASEGT. Trimming pared 5 bases from V and 4 bases from J, leaving 9 bases between.

This clonotype came up many times. This chain connects TRBV7-2 to TRBJ1-1, with a weak D call TRBD1 (5 bases). Per germline, CDR1 SGHTA and CDR2 FQGNSA. V was cut by 0 bases and J by 4 bases, with 12 bases left in between. The CDR3 length is 15 residues. The CDR3 nucleotides are TGTGCCAGCAGCTTAGCGCTAGGGGAGGTCACTGAAGCTTTCTTT. It codes for CASSLALGEVTEAFF.

V gene TRBV6-1 combines with J gene TRBJ2-7; 14 bases map to TRBD2. V was pared by 1 base and J by 2 bases, with 1 base of the junction left unmatched. Germline CDR1 and CDR2: MNHNS and SASEGT. The CDR3 contains 16 residues. The CDR3 here is CASSEEGLAGAYEQYF. CDR3 bases: TGTGCCAGCAGTGAAGAGGGACTAGCGGGAGCCTACGAGCAGTACTTC.

The chain is built from TRBV19 and TRBJ2-3; D is ambiguous. The CDR3 extends over 15 amino acids. V lost 7 bases to trimming and J lost 1 base, with 15 bases between them. The V gene's germline CDR1 is LNHDA and CDR2 SQIVND (reference sequence). CDR3 DNA sequence: TGTGCCAGTACTCTTTTTGGCGGCCGCACAGATACGCAGTATTTT. Translating it yields CASTLFGGRTDTQYF.